These 5 T cell receptor beta chains were all obtained from the same sample, sequenced in a study of T cell responses to AZD1222 COVID-19 vaccine. The repertoire was sequenced with immunoSEQ multiplex PCR; TCRdb's copy has only in-frame clones and lacks some. The sample yields about 180,000 clones, about 93% seen once. The sequencing here drew on peripheral blood, taken 28 days after the second dose of the MenACWY control vaccine. The receptors derive from an adult who received the MenACWY meningococcal vaccine as a control.

This chain uses TRBV6-6 with TRBJ1-2, with 7 nucleotides matching TRBD1. The V gene end was trimmed by 6 bases and the J gene end by 3 bases; junction bases not matched to a gene: 10. CDR1 is MNHNY and CDR2 is SVGAGI in the germline V gene (reference sequence). The CDR3 extends over 15 amino acids. CDR3 protein: CASRGDRVSDYGYTF. The CDR3 region has the DNA TGTGCCAGCAGGGGAGACAGGGTTTCCGACTATGGCTACACCTTC.

This sequence joins TRBV4-3 and TRBJ1-5; D unresolved. CDR3 length: 15 residues. V shed 1 base and J shed 0 bases, with 7 bases lying between them. Germline V lookup: CDR1 LGHNA, CDR2 YSLEER. Here the CDR3 DNA reads TGCGCCAGCAGCCAAGTGAAAGATAGCAATCAGCCCCAGCATTTT. This sequence encodes CASSQVKDSNQPQHF.

V gene TRBV5-1 combines with J gene TRBJ1-1; 7 nucleotides agree with TRBD1. V dropped 3 bases and J dropped 5; count of bases not matched to a gene: 10. Germline loops: CDR1 SGHRS, CDR2 YFSETQ. This CDR3 is 15 amino acids long. The CDR3 DNA is TGCGCCAGCAGCTGGACCTCAGGGGGTCGTACTGAAGCTTTCTTT. Amino acids: CASSWTSGGRTEAFF. Full variable domain (outside the CDR3, taken from reference TRBV5-1 and TRBJ1-1): KAGVTQTPRYLIKTRGQQVTLSCSPISGHRSVSWYQQTPGQGLQFLFEYFSETQRNKGNFPGRFSGRQFSNSRSEMNVSTLELGDSALYLCASSWTSGGRTEAFFGQGTRLTVV.

The chain links TRBV3-1 (or the pseudogene TRBV3-2) to TRBJ1-2; 7 nucleotides line up with TRBD1. Trimming cost V 6 bases and J 3 bases; bases outside gene matches: 7. The CDR3 is 14 amino acids. Germline V gene lookup returns CDR1 LGHDT and CDR2 YNNKEL (reference sequence). The CDR3 DNA follows: TGTGCCAGCAGTTACGACAGGGAAGACTATGGCTACACCTTC. Its translation: CASSYDREDYGYTF.

This chain joins TRBV4-1 and TRBJ2-6; D may match TRBD1 or TRBD2 (5 bases each). The germline V and J ends were trimmed by 6 bases and 6 bases, with 27 bases remaining between them. Germline lookup yields CDR1 MGHRA and CDR2 YSYEKL. The CDR3 spans 19 residues. The CDR3 nucleotides read TGCGCCAGCAGAGCTCCGGGATGGCAGGGCCTTTCGGAGGCCAACGTCCTGACTTTC. Amino acids: CASRAPGWQGLSEANVLTF.